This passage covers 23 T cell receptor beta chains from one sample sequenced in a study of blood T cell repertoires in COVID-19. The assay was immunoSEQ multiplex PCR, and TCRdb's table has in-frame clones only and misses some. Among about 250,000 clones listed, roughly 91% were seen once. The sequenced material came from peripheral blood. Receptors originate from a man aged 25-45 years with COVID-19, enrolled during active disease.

The CDR3 loop reads CASSRTGDNQPQHF. The CDR3 DNA sequence: TGTGCCAGCAGCCGGACAGGGGACAATCAGCCCCAGCATTTT. The chain has TRBV6-5 and TRBJ1-5; the match to TRBD1 covers 9 bases. Germline V gene sequence: CDR1 MNHEY, CDR2 SVGAGI. V gave up 6 bases and J gave up 3 bases; unmatched junction bases: 3. The CDR3 runs to 14 residues.

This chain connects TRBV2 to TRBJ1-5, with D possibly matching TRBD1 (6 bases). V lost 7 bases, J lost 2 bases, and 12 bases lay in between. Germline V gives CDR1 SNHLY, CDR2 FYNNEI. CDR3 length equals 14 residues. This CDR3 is CASKDGGRNQPQHF. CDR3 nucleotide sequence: TGTGCCAGCAAAGACGGGGGGCGCAATCAGCCCCAGCATTTT.

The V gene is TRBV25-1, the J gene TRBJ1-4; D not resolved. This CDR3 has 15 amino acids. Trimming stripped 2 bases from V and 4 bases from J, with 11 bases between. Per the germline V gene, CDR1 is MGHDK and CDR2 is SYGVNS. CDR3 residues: CASSEPGADNEKLFF. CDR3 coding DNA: TGTGCCAGCAGTGAACCGGGAGCCGATAATGAAAAACTGTTTTTT.

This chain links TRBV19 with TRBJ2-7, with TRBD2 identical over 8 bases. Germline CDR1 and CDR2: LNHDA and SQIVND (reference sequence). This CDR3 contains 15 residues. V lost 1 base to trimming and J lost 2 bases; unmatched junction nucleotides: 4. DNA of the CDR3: TGTGCCAGTAGTATAGTAGCGGGGAGGCCCTACGAGCAGTACTTC. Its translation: CASSIVAGRPYEQYF.

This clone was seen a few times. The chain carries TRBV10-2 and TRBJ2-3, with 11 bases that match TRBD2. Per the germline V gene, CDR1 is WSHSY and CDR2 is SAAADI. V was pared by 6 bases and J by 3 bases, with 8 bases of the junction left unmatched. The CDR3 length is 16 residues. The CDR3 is CASRLTSGVATDTQYF. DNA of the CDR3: TGCGCCAGCAGATTGACTAGCGGGGTAGCGACAGATACGCAGTATTTT.

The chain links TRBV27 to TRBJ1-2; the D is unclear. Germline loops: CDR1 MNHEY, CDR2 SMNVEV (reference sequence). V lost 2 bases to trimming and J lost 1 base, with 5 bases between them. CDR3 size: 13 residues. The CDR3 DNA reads TGTGCCAGCAGTTTACATGTTAACTATGGCTACACCTTC. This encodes CASSLHVNYGYTF.

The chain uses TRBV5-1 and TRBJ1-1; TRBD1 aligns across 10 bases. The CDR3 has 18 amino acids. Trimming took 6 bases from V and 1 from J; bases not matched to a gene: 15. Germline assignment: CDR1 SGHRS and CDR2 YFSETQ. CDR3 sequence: CASTPYRDRGSGNTEAFF. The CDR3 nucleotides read TGCGCCAGCACCCCGTATCGGGACAGGGGCAGTGGGAACACTGAAGCTTTCTTT.

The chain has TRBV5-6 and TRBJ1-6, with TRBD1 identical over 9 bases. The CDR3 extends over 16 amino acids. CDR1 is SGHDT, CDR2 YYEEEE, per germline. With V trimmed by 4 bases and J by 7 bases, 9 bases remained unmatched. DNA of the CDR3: TGTGCCAGCAGCCGGACAGGGGAGTTATGGAATTCACCCCTCCACTTT. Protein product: CASSRTGELWNSPLHF.

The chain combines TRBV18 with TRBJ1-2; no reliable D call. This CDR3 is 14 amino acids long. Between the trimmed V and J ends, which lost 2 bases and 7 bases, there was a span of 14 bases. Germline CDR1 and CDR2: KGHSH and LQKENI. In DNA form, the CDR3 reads TGTGCCAGCTCACCAGGAGTGCTGACTGGTGGCTACACCTTC. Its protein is CASSPGVLTGGYTF.

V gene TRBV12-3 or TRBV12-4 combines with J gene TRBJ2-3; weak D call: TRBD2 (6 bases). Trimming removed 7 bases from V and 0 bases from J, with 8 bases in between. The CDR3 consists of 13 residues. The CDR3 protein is CASTAGSTDTQYF. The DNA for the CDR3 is TGTGCCAGCACGGCGGGGAGCACAGATACGCAGTATTTT.

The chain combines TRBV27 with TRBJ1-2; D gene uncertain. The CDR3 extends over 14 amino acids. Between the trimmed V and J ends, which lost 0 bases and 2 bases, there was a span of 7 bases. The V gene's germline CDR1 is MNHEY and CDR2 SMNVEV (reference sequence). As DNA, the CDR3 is TGTGCCAGCAGTTTATCGGGAGGGAACTATGGCTACACCTTC. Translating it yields CASSLSGGNYGYTF.

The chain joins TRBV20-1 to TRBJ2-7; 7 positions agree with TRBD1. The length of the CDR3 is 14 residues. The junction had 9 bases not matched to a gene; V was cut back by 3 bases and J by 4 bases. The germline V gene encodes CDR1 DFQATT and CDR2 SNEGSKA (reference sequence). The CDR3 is CSASVQGLGYEQYF. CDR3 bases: TGCAGTGCTAGTGTACAGGGGTTGGGGTACGAGCAGTACTTC.

CDR3 in DNA: TGTGCCAGCAGTTCGCGTGGAGGCAACTATGGCTACACCTTC. Protein sequence: CASSSRGGNYGYTF. V is TRBV6-6 and J is TRBJ1-2; D is ambiguous. This CDR3 is 14 amino acids long. Trimming cost V 4 bases and J 2 bases, with 11 bases left between them. The germline V gene encodes CDR1 MNHNY and CDR2 SVGAGI (reference sequence).

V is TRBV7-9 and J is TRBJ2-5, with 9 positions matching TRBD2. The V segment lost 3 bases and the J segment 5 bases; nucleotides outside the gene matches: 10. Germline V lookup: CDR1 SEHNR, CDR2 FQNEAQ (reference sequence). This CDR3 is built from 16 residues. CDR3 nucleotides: TGTGCCAGCAGCTTTGTTCGCGGGGGGGCTTGGGAGACCCAGTACTTC. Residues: CASSFVRGGAWETQYF.

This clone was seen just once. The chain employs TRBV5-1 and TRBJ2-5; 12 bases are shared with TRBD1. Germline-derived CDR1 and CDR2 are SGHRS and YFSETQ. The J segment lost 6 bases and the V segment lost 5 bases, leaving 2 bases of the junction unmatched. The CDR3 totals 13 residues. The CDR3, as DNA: TGCGCCAGCAGTAGGGACAGGGGGCAGACCCAGTACTTC. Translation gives CASSRDRGQTQYF.

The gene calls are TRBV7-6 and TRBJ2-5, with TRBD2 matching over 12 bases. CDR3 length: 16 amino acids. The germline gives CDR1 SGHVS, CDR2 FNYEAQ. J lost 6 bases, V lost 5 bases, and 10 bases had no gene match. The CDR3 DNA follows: TGTGCCAGCAGCCCACGACCTAGCGGGGGGGCGAAGACCCAGTACTTC. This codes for CASSPRPSGGAKTQYF.

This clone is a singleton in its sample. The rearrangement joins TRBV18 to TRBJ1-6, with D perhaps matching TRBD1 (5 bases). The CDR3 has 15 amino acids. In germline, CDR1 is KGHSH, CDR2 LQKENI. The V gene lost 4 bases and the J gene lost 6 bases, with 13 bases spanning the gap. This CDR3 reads CASSLLRDGNSPLHF. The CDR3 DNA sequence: TGTGCCAGCTCACTCCTCAGGGATGGTAATTCACCCCTCCACTTT.

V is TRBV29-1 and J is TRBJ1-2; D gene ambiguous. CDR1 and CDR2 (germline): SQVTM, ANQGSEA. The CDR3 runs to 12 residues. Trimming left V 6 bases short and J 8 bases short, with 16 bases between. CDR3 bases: TGCAGCGTCCAAATTAACAGCCAAGGCTACACCTTC. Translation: CSVQINSQGYTF.

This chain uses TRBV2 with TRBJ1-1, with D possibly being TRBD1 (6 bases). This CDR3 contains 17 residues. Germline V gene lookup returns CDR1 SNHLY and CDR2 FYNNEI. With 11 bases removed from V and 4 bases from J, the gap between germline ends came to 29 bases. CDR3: CAGRISAGAAGATEAFF. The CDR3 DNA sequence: TGTGCCGGAAGGATATCGGCAGGGGCGGCGGGCGCCACTGAAGCTTTCTTT.

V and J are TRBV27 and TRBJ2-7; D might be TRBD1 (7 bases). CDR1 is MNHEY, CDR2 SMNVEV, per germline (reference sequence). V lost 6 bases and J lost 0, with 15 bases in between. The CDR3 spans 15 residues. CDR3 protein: CASRPGDRASYEQYF. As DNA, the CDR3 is TGTGCCAGCAGACCGGGAGACAGGGCCTCCTACGAGCAGTACTTC.

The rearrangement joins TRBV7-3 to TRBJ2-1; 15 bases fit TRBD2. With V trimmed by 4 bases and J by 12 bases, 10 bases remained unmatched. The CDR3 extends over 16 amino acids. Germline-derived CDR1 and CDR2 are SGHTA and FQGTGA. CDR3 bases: TGTGCCAGCAGCTCGGGTGGACTAGCGGGGGGGCAAGGGCAGTTCTTC. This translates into CASSSGGLAGGQGQFF. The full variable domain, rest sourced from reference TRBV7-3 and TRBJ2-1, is GAGVSQTPSNKVTEKGKYVELRCDPISGHTALYWYRQSLGQGPEFLIYFQGTGAADDSGLPNDRFFAVRPEGSVSTLKIQRTERGDSAVYLCASSSGGLAGGQGQFFGPGTRLTVL.

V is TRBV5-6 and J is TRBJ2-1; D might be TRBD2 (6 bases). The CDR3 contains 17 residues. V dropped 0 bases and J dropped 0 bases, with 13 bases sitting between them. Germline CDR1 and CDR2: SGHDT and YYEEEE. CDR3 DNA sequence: TGTGCCAGCAGCTTGGCGGGCGTCGGGAGCTCCTACAATGAGCAGTTCTTC. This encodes CASSLAGVGSSYNEQFF.

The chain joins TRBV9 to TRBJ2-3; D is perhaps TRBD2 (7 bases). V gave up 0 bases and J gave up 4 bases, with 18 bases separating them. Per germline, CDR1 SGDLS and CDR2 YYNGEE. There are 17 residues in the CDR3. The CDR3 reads CASSVAVRGGGSDTQYF. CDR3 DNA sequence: TGTGCCAGCAGCGTAGCGGTTCGGGGCGGGGGCTCAGATACGCAGTATTTT.